This TCR beta chain was sequenced for a study of T cell repertoires in cytomegalovirus infection. A single record per CDR3 protein comes from TCRdb applying MiXCR to the reads. The sample holds some 150,000 distinct CDR3 sequences, about 6% seen once. This clonotype was counted ten times or more. Its antigen is undetermined. The V and J ends lost 3 bases and 6 bases respectively, with 11 bases between them. In germline, CDR1 is SGHTA, CDR2 FQGNSA. The CDR3 runs to 14 residues. Study-level points and caveats: Identification of carriers of CMV plus the relevant HLA was performed using cumulative public TCR beta family frequency.

The sequencing input was PBMCs. The chain recombines TRBV7-2 with TRBJ2-2; no firm D call. This receptor was taken from a human donor in good health (CMV status not recorded). Some clones in this sample may be carry-over from other donors' samples. The CDR3 sequence: CASSFLGGAGELFF. For the CDR3, the DNA is TGTGCCAGCAGCTTCTTGGGTGGGGCCGGGGAGCTGTTTTTT.